This T cell receptor delta chain was captured by sequencing in a study of Vδ1+ human thymocytes. CDR3 length: 16 residues. The trim removed 1 base at V and 8 bases at J, leaving 11 bases unmatched. CDR1 TSWWSYY and CDR2 QGS come from the germline V gene. Study conclusions and caveats: Highly polyclonal TRG and TRD repertoires with Gaussian CDR3 length distributions appeared in thymus.

The template was reverse-transcribed extracted RNA. Multiplex PCR used pooled V-gene forward primers and a constant-region reverse primer to amplify CDR3s. TCRdb fed the multiplex PCR reads to CATT. The sample lists about 58,000 delta-chain clones, around 15% occurring once. Only a few counts were recorded for this clone. Its specificity is unknown. What was sequenced was Vdelta1+ gamma-delta thymocytes from the thymus. Subset described: FACS-sorted CD3+ TCRalphabeta- TCRVdelta1+ TCRVdelta2- thymocytes. The chain combines TRDV1 with TRDJ1; 9 bases align to TRDD2. This sequence originates from a girl less than two years old who had congenital heart surgery. CDR3 sequence reads: CALGEHGAFLRVKLIF. CDR3 bases: TGTGCTCTTGGGGAACACGGGGCCTTCCTACGAGTAAAACTCATCTTT.